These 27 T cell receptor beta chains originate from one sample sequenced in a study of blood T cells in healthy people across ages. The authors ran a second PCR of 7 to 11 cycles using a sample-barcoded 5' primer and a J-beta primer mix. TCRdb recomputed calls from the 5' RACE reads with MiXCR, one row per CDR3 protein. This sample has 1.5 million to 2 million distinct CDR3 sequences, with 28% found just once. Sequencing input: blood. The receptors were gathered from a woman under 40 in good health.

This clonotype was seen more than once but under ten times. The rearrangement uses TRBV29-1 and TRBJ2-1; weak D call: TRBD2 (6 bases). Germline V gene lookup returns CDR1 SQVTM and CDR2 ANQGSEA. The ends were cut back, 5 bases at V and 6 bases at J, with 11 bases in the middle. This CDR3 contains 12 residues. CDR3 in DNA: TGCAGCGTTCCGGGGGTTGGCAATGAGCAGTTCTTC. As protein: CSVPGVGNEQFF.

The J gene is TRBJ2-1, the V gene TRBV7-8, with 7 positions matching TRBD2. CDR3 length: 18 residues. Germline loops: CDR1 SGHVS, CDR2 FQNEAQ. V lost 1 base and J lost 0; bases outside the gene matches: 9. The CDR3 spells CASSLGLAASRSYNEQFF. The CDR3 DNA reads TGTGCCAGCAGCTTAGGGCTAGCGGCTTCCCGCTCCTACAATGAGCAGTTCTTC.

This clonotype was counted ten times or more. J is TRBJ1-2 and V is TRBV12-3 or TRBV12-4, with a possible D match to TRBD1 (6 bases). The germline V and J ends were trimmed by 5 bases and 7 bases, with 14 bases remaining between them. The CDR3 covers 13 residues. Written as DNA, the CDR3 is TGTGCCAGCAGTGAGGTCAGGGGTGGTGGCTACACCTTC. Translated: CASSEVRGGGYTF.

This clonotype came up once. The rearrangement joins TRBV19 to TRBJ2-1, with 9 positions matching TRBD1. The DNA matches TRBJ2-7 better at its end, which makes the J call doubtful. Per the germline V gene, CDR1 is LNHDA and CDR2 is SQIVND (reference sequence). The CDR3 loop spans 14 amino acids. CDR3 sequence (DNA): TGTGCCAGTAGGGAAGACAGGGGGGTCAATGAGCAGTACTTC. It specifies CASREDRGVNEQYF.

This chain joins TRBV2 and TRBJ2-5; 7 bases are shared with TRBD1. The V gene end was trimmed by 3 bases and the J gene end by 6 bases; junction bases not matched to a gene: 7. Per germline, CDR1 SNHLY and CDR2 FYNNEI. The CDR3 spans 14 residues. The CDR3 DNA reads TGTGCCAGCAGTGAGGCGAACAGGGGTCAGACCCAGTACTTC. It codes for CASSEANRGQTQYF.

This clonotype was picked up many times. DNA of the CDR3: TGTGCCAGCAGTTTAAAGTTCTACGAGCAGTACTTC. Protein sequence: CASSLKFYEQYF. The chain employs TRBV12-3 or TRBV12-4 and TRBJ2-7; D remains unclear. The CDR3 has 12 residues. V was trimmed by 2 bases and J by 3 bases, leaving 5 bases between them.

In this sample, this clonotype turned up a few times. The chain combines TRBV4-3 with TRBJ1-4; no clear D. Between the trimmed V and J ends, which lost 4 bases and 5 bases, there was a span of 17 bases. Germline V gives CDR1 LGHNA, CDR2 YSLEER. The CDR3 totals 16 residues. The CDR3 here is CASSLRPKGGNEKLFF. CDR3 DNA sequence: TGCGCCAGCAGCCTCCGACCCAAGGGAGGGAATGAAAAACTGTTTTTT.

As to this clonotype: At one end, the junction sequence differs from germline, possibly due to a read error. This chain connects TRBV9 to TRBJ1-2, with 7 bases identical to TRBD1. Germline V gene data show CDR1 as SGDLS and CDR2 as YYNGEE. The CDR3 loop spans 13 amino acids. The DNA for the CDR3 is TGTGCCAGCAGCGTAACTTATTATGGGACAGCTTCCTTC. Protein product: CASSVTYYGTASF.

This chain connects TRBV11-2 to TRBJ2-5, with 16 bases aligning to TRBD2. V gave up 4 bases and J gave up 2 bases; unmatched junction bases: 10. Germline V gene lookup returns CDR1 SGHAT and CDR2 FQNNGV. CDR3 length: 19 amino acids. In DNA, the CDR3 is TGTGCCAGCAGCTCGGGGACTAGCGGGGGGGCCCATCGTCAAGAGACCCAGTACTTC. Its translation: CASSSGTSGGAHRQETQYF. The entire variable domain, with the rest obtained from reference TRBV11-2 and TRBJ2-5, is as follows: EAGVAQSPRYKIIEKRQSVAFWCNPISGHATLYWYQQILGQGPKLLIQFQNNGVVDDSQLPKDRFSAERLKGVDSTLKIQPAKLEDSAVYLCASSSGTSGGAHRQETQYFGPGTRLLVL.

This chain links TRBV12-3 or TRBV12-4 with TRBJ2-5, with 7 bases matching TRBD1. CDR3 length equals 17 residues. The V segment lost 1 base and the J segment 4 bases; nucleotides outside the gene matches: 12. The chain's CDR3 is CASSLDYGTVHRETQYF. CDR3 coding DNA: TGTGCCAGCAGTTTAGATTACGGGACAGTCCACCGAGAGACCCAGTACTTC.

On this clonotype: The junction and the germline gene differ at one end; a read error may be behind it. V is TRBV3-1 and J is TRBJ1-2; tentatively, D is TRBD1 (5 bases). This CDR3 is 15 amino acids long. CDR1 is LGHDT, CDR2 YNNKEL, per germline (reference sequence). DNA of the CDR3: TGTGCCTGCAGCCAAGGGGCCTCGGGGAACTATGGCTACACCTTC. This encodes CACSQGASGNYGYTF.

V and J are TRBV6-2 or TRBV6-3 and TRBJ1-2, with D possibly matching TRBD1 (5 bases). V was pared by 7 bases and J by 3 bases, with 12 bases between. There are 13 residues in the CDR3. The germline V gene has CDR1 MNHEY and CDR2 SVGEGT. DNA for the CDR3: TGTGCCAGCACCCCCTTGGGGGACTATGGCTACACCTTC. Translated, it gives CASTPLGDYGYTF.

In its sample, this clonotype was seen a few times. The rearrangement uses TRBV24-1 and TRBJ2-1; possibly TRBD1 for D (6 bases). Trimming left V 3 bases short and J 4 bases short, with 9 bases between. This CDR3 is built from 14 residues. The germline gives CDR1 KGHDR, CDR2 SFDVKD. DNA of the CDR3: TGTGCCACCAGTGATCCCGGACAGTACAATGAGCAGTTCTTC. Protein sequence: CATSDPGQYNEQFF.

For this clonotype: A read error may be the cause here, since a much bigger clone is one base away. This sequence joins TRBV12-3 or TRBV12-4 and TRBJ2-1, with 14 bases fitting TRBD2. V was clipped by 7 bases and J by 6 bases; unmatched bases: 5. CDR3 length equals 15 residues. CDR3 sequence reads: CASTPGLAGVNEQFF. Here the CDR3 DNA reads TGTGCCAGCACCCCGGGACTAGCGGGAGTCAATGAGCAGTTCTTC.

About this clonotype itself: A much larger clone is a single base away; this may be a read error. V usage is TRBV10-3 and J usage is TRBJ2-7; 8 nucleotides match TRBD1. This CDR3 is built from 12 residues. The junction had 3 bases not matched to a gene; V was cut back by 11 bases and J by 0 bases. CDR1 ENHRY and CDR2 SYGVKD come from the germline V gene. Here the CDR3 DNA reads TGTGCCCCGACAGGGGACTCCTACGAGCAGTACTTC. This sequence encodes CAPTGDSYEQYF.

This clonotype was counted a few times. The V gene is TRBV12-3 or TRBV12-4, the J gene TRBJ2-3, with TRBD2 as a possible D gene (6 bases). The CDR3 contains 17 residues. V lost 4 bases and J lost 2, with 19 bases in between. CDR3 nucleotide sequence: TGTGCCAGCAGTTCCCGGATACCTAGCGAAATCACAGATACGCAGTATTTT. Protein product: CASSSRIPSEITDTQYF.

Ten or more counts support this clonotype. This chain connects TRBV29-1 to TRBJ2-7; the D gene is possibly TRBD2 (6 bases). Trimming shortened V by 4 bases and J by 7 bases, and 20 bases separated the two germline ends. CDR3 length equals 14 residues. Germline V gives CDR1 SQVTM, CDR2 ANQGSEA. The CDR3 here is CSVAGKLGAGEQYF. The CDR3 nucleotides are TGCAGCGTTGCGGGAAAGTTAGGGGCGGGAGAGCAGTACTTC.

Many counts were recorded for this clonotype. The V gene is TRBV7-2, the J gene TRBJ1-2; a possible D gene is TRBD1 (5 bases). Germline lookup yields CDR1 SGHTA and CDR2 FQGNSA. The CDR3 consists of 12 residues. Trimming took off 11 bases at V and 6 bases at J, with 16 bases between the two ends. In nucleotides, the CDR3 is TGTGCCGGCCTTAAGGGGAGGAATGGCTACACCTTC. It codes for CAGLKGRNGYTF.

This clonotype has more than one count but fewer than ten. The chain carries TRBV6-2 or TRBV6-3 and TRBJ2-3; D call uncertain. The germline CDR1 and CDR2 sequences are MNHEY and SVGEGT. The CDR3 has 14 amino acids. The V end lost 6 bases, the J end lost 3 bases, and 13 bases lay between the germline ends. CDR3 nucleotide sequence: TGTGCCAGCAGGGACCATCTAGGGACAGATACGCAGTATTTT. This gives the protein CASRDHLGTDTQYF.

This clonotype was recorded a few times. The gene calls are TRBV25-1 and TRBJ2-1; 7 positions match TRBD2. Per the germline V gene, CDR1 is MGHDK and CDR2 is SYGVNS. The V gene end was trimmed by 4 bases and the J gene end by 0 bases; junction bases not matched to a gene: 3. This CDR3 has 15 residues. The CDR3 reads CASSAGTNSYNEQFF. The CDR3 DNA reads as TGTGCCAGCAGTGCCGGGACTAACTCCTACAATGAGCAGTTCTTC.

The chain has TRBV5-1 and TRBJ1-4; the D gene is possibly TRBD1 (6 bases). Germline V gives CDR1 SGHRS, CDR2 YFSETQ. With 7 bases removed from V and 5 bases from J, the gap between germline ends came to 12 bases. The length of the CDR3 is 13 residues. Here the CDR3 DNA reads TGCGCCAGCCGACAGGCGGAAAATGAAAAACTGTTTTTT. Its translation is CASRQAENEKLFF. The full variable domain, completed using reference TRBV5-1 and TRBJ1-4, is KAGVTQTPRYLIKTRGQQVTLSCSPISGHRSVSWYQQTPGQGLQFLFEYFSETQRNKGNFPGRFSGRQFSNSRSEMNVSTLELGDSALYLCASRQAENEKLFFGSGTQLSVL.

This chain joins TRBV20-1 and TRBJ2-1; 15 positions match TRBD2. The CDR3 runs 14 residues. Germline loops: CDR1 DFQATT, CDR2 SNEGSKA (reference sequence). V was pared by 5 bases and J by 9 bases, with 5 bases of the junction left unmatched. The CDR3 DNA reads TGCAGTGCTCGGACTAGCGGGGGGGTGGGTGAGCAGTTCTTC. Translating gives CSARTSGGVGEQFF.

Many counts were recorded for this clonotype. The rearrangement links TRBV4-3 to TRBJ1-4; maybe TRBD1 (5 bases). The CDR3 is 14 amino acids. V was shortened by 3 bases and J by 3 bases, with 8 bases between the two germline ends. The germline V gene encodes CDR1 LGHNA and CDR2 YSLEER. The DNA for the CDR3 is TGCGCCAGCAGCCAGACAGCTGCTAATGAAAAACTGTTTTTT. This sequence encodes CASSQTAANEKLFF.

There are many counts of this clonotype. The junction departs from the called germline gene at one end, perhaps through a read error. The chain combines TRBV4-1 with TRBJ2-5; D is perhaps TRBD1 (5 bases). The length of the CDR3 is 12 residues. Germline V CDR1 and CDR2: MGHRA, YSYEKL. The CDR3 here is CASSQGAETQYF. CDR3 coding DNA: TGTGCCAGCAGCCAGGGTGCAGAGACCCAGTACTTC.

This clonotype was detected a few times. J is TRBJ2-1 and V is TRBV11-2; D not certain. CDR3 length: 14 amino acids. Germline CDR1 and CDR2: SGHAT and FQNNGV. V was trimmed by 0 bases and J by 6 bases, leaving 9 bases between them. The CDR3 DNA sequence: TGTGCCAGCAGCTTAGATATCGGTCCCAATGAGCAGTTCTTC. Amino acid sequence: CASSLDIGPNEQFF.

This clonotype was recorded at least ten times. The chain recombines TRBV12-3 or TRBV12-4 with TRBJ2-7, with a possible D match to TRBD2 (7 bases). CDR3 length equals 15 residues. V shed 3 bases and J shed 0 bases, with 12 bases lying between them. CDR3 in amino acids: CASSFGGPFSYEQYF. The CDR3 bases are TGTGCCAGCAGTTTCGGGGGGCCCTTCTCCTACGAGCAGTACTTC.

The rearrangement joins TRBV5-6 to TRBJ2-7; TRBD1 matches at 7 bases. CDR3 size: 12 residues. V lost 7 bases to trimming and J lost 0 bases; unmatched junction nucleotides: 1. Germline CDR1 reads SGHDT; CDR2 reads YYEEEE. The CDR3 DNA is TGTGCCAGCCAGGGGGTCTCCTACGAGCAGTACTTC. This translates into CASQGVSYEQYF.